A single sample is the source of the 16 T cell receptor beta chains below, sequenced in a study of PD-1 blockade in classical Hodgkin lymphoma. TCRdb keeps only in-frame clones here, not all; method: immunoSEQ multiplex PCR. There are 55,000 to 80,000 clones in the sample; 90% to 95% occur only once, and under 9.5% lies in the top ten. All patients experienced relapse after autologous stem cell transplantation, and brentuximab vedotin exposure was variable. The specimen was peripheral blood mononuclear cells (PBMCs), collected at baseline. These receptors originate from a human donor with classical Hodgkin lymphoma.

The CDR3 DNA follows: TGTGCCAGTAGTTTCCGGGACAGAACTAATGAAAAACTGTTTTTT. It translates to CASSFRDRTNEKLFF. V and J are TRBV19 and TRBJ1-4; TRBD1 matches 7 bases. Germline V gene lookup returns CDR1 LNHDA and CDR2 SQIVND (reference sequence). The length of the CDR3 is 15 residues. V dropped 5 bases and J dropped 1; count of bases not matched to a gene: 4.

The chain is built from TRBV10-3 and TRBJ2-7; the D gene is possibly TRBD1 (7 bases). Germline assignment: CDR1 ENHRY and CDR2 SYGVKD. The CDR3 runs to 15 residues. Trimming stripped 6 bases from V and 0 bases from J, with 15 bases between. CDR3 loop: CAIRGAGTASYEQYF. Here the CDR3 DNA reads TGTGCCATCAGGGGGGCGGGGACAGCCTCCTACGAGCAGTACTTC.

The genes are TRBV6-4 and TRBJ2-7; 13 bases map to TRBD2. This CDR3 is 16 amino acids long. Trimming cost V 2 bases and J 5 bases; bases outside gene matches: 6. CDR1 and CDR2 from the germline V gene are MRHNA and SNTAGT. The CDR3 reads CASSDVWTSGGNEQYF. The CDR3, as DNA: TGTGCCAGCAGTGACGTCTGGACTAGCGGGGGAAACGAGCAGTACTTC.

DNA of the CDR3: TGTGCCAGCAGCTTAGCGGACGTTACCTACAATGAGCAGTTCTTC. It yields the protein CASSLADVTYNEQFF. This chain uses TRBV7-9 with TRBJ2-1; no firm D call. This CDR3 region has 15 residues. Germline V gene sequence: CDR1 SEHNR, CDR2 FQNEAQ (reference sequence). Trimming removed 0 bases at V and 2 bases at J, with 8 bases between. The full variable domain, rest sourced from reference TRBV7-9 and TRBJ2-1, is DTGVSQNPRHKITKRGQNVTFRCDPISEHNRLYWYRQTLGQGPEFLTYFQNEAQLEKSRLLSDRFSAERPKGSFSTLEIQRTEQGDSAMYLCASSLADVTYNEQFFGPGTRLTVL.

The chain uses TRBV7-6 and TRBJ2-2, with D perhaps TRBD2 (6 bases). Germline V gene lookup returns CDR1 SGHVS and CDR2 FNYEAQ. The CDR3 is 13 residues long. V was pared by 10 bases and J by 7 bases, with 16 bases between. CDR3 protein: CATSRGTGGELFF. The CDR3 DNA follows: TGTGCCACCTCCCGGGGGACCGGCGGGGAGCTGTTTTTT.

This chain uses TRBV15 with TRBJ2-1; 7 positions match TRBD2. The germline gives CDR1 LNHNV, CDR2 YYDKDF (reference sequence). This CDR3 contains 14 residues. Unmatched junction bases numbered 10, after V lost 8 bases and J lost 6 bases. The CDR3 nucleotides are TGTGCCACCTGTCTGGGGGGGACGGCCAATGAGCAGTTCTTC. Translated, it gives CATCLGGTANEQFF.

The DNA of the CDR3 is TGTGCCAGCTCACTGGAGACAGGGCGCCACGAGCAGTACTTC. Translated: CASSLETGRHEQYF. The chain combines TRBV18 with TRBJ2-7; TRBD1 matches 7 bases. J lost 5 bases, V lost 4 bases, and 8 bases had no gene match. CDR1 is KGHSH and CDR2 is LQKENI in the germline V gene. The CDR3 totals 14 residues.

This rearrangement joins TRBV28 to TRBJ2-7, with D hard to call. The length of the CDR3 is 11 residues. The V gene's germline CDR1 is MDHEN and CDR2 SYDVKM. V lost 2 bases and J lost 7, with 6 bases in between. The CDR3: CASSLGREQYF. The CDR3 region has the DNA TGTGCCAGCAGTTTAGGCAGGGAGCAGTACTTC.

V is TRBV5-1 and J is TRBJ2-2, with 10 bases lining up with TRBD1. The germline V gene has CDR1 SGHRS and CDR2 YFSETQ. The CDR3 has 15 residues. V was clipped by 5 bases and J by 4 bases; unmatched bases: 5. Here the CDR3 reads CASRAGTGVTGELFF. The CDR3 nucleotides are TGCGCCAGCAGAGCGGGGACAGGGGTCACCGGGGAGCTGTTTTTT.

The chain links TRBV19 to TRBJ1-5; D might be TRBD1 (5 bases). This CDR3 is 15 amino acids long. With 7 bases removed from V and 0 bases from J, the gap between germline ends came to 13 bases. In germline, CDR1 is LNHDA, CDR2 SQIVND (reference sequence). The DNA for the CDR3 is TGTGCCAGTACCATACCCGGGACTAGCAATCAGCCCCAGCATTTT. It is translated as CASTIPGTSNQPQHF.

The chain employs TRBV5-8 and TRBJ2-3; D is tentatively TRBD1 or TRBD2 (6 bases each). V lost 4 bases, J lost 2 bases, and 17 bases lay in between. CDR3 length equals 16 residues. In germline, CDR1 is SGHTS, CDR2 YDEGEE. CDR3 nucleotide sequence: TGTGCCAGCAGCCGACGGGGGACAACATTCACAGATACGCAGTATTTT. This codes for CASSRRGTTFTDTQYF.

The chain employs TRBV7-3 and TRBJ1-1, with a weak D call TRBD1 (5 bases). This CDR3 is 14 amino acids long. The V and J ends lost 0 bases and 0 bases respectively, with 5 bases between them. The germline CDR1 and CDR2 sequences are SGHTA and FQGTGA. The CDR3 sequence is CASSLTGLNTEAFF. The CDR3, as DNA: TGTGCCAGCAGCTTAACGGGACTGAACACTGAAGCTTTCTTT.

This clone was recorded once. This chain connects TRBV5-1 to TRBJ2-7; D is ambiguous. Trimming pared 4 bases from V and 4 bases from J, leaving 6 bases between. Germline V gives CDR1 SGHRS, CDR2 YFSETQ. The CDR3 is 11 residues long. CDR3 region: CASSPGYEQYF. For the CDR3, the DNA is TGCGCCAGCAGCCCAGGTTACGAGCAGTACTTC.

The V gene is TRBV7-9, the J gene TRBJ1-1, with a possible D match to TRBD1 (6 bases). V dropped 6 bases and J dropped 2 bases, with 10 bases sitting between them. Germline CDR1 and CDR2: SEHNR and FQNEAQ (reference sequence). CDR3 length: 13 residues. CDR3 sequence (DNA): TGTGCCAGCAGTTGGACAGAAAACACTGAAGCTTTCTTT. It yields the protein CASSWTENTEAFF.

The CDR3 is CAWMGQSLYGYTF. The CDR3 DNA reads as TGTGCCTGGATGGGACAGTCTCTGTATGGCTACACCTTC. The V gene is TRBV30, the J gene TRBJ1-2, with TRBD1 matching 7 bases. Per the germline V gene, CDR1 is GTSNPN and CDR2 is SVGIG (reference sequence). This CDR3 spans 13 amino acids. Germline trimming cut 4 bases from V and 5 bases from J; bases unmatched to any gene: 7.

For the CDR3, the DNA is TGTGCCAGCACCGCGGACAGAGCGGCTGGAAACACCATATATTTT. Its protein product is CASTADRAAGNTIYF. This chain connects TRBV9 to TRBJ1-3; perhaps TRBD1 as D (6 bases). V was pared by 6 bases and J by 2 bases, with 15 bases between. Germline CDR1 is SGDLS and CDR2 is YYNGEE. This CDR3 is built from 15 residues. Full variable domain (outside the CDR3, taken from reference TRBV9 and TRBJ1-3): DSGVTQTPKHLITATGQRVTLRCSPRSGDLSVYWYQQSLDQGLQFLIQYYNGEERAKGNILERFSAQQFPDLHSELNLSSLELGDSALYFCASTADRAAGNTIYFGEGSWLTVV.